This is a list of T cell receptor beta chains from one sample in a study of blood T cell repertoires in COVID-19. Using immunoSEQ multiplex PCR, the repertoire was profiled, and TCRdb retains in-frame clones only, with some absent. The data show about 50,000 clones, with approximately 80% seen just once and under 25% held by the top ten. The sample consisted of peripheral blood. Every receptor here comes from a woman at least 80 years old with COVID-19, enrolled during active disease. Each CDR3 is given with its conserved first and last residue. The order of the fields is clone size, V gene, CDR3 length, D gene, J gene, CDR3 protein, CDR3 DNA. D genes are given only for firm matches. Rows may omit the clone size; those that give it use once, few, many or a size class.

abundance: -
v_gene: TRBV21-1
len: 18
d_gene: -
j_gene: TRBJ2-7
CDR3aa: CASSKKPTTSGLTYEQYF
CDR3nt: TGTGCCAGCAGCAAAAAGCCCACTACGAGCGGGCTTACCTACGAGCAGTACTTC

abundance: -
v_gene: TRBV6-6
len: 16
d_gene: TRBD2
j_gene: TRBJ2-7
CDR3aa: CASSLREGGVGYEQYF
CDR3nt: TGTGCCAGCAGCCTCCGGGAGGGAGGGGTCGGCTACGAGCAGTACTTC

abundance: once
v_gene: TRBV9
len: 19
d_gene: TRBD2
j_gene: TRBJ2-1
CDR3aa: CASSFGLAGGPSSYNEQFF
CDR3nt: TGTGCCAGCAGCTTTGGACTAGCGGGAGGGCCAAGCTCCTACAATGAGCAGTTCTTC

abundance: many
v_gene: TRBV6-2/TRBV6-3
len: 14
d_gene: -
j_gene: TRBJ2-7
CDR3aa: CASSYSRLVSEQYF
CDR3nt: TGTGCCAGCAGTTACTCCCGACTAGTATCCGAGCAGTACTTC

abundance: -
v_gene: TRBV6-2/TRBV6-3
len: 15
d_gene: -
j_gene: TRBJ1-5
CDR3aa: CASSYVTGSNQPQHF
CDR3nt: TGTGCCAGCAGTTACGTTACGGGAAGCAATCAGCCCCAGCATTTT

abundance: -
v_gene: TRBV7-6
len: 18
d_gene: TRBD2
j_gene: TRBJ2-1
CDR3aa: CASSLAIPLAGAYNEQFF
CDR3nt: TGTGCCAGCAGCTTAGCGATCCCCCTAGCGGGAGCGTACAATGAGCAGTTCTTC

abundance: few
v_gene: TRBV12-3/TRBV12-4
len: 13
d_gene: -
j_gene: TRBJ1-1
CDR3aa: CASSLGGNTEAFF
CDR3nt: TGTGCCAGCAGTTTAGGGGGCAACACTGAAGCTTTCTTT

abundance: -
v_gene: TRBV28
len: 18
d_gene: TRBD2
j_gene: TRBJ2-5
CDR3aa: CASSKGLAGASRGETQYF
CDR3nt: TGTGCCAGCAGCAAGGGACTAGCGGGAGCCTCTAGGGGGGAGACCCAGTACTTC

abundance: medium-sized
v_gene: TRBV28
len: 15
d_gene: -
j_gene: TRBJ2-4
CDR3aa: CASSFLVGGRNIQYF
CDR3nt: TGTGCCAGCAGTTTCCTGGTCGGGGGTAGAAACATTCAGTACTTC

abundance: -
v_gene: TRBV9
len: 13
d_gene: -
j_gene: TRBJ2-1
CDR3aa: CASSVDQRFEQFF
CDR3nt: TGTGCCAGCAGCGTAGATCAGCGCTTTGAGCAGTTCTTC

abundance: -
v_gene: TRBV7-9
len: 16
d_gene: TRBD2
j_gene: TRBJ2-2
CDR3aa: CASSLGAGDITGELFF
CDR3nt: TGTGCCAGCAGCTTAGGGGCGGGAGATATCACCGGGGAGCTGTTTTTT

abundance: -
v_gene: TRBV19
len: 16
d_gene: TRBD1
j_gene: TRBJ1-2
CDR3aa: CASSLSTGGLPKGYTF
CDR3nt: TGTGCCAGTAGTCTCAGTACAGGGGGTCTCCCTAAGGGCTACACCTTC

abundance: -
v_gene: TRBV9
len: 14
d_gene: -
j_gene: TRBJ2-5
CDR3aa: CASSPGGRGETQYF
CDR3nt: TGTGCCAGCAGCCCCGGGGGAAGGGGAGAGACCCAGTACTTC

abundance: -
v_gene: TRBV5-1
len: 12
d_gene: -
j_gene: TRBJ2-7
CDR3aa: CASSLGAYEQYF
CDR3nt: TGCGCCAGCAGCTTGGGCGCATACGAGCAGTACTTC

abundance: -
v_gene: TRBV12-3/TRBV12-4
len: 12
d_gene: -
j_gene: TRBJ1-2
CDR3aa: CASSIGGYGYTF
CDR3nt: TGTGCCAGCAGCATCGGTGGCTATGGCTACACCTTC

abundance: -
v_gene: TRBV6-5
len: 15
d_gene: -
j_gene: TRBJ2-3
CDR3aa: CASSNTWSRTDTQYF
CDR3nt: TGTGCCAGCAGTAACACCTGGAGCCGAACAGATACGCAGTATTTT

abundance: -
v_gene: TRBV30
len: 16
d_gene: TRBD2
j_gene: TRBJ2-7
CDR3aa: CAWNTRREGGPYEQYF
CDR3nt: TGTGCCTGGAACACGCGACGGGAGGGGGGACCGTACGAGCAGTACTTC

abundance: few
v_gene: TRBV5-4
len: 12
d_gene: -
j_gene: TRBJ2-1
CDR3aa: CASSLVSGEQFF
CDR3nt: TGTGCCAGCAGCTTGGTCAGCGGTGAGCAGTTCTTC

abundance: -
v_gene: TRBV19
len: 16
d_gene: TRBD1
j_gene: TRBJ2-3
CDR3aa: CASSMTGPLKGGTQYF
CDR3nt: TGTGCCAGTAGTATGACAGGGCCGCTCAAGGGTGGTACGCAGTATTTT

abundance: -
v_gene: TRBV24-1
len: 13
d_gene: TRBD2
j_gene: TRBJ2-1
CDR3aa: CATRGTSLNEQFF
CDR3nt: TGTGCCACCAGGGGGACTAGTCTCAATGAGCAGTTCTTC

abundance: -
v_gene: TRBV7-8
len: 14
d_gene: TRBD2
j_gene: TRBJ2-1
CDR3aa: CASSFGLDKNEQFF
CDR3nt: TGTGCCAGCAGTTTCGGACTAGATAAAAATGAGCAGTTCTTC

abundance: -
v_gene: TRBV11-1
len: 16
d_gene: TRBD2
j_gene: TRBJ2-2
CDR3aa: CASSRGLAGTTGELFF
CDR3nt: TGTGCCAGCAGCAGGGGACTAGCGGGAACTACCGGGGAGCTGTTTTTT

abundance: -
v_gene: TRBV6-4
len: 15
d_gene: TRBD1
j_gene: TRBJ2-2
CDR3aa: CASSPSTGVTGELFF
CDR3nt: TGTGCCAGCAGTCCTTCGACAGGGGTCACCGGGGAGCTGTTTTTT

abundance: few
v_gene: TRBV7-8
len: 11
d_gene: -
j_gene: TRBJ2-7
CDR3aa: CASSRLYEQYF
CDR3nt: TGTGCCAGCAGCCGACTCTACGAGCAGTACTTC

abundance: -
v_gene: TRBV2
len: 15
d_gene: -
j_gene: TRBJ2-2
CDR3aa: CASTGGGRGTGELFF
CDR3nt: TGTGCCAGCACGGGGGGCGGGCGGGGCACCGGGGAGCTGTTTTTT

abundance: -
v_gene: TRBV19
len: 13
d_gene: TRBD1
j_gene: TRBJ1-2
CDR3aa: CASSRDSNYGYTF
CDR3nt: TGTGCCAGTAGTAGGGACAGTAACTATGGCTACACCTTC

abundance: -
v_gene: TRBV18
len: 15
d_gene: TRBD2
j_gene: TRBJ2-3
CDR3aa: CASSPPPGGAQIEYF
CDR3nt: TGTGCCAGCTCACCACCGCCGGGAGGGGCCCAAATCGAGTATTTT

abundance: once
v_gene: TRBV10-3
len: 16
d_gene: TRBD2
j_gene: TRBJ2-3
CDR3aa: CAISQTSGGPTDTQYF
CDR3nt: TGTGCCATCAGCCAGACTAGCGGGGGACCCACAGATACGCAGTATTTT

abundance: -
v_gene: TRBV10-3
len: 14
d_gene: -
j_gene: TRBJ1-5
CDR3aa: CAISDQISNQPQHF
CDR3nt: TGTGCCATCAGTGACCAGATTAGCAATCAGCCCCAGCATTTT

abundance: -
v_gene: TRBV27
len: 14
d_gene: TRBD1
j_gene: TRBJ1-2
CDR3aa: CASSYRGQGASYTF
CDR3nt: TGTGCCAGCAGCTATAGGGGACAGGGGGCGAGTTACACCTTC

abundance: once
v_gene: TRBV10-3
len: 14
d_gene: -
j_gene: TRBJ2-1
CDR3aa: CAITGEISYNEQFF
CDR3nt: TGTGCCATCACAGGGGAAATTTCCTACAATGAGCAGTTCTTC

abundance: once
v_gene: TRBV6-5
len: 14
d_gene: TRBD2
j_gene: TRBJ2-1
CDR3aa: CASRSPTSVNEQFF
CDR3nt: TGTGCCAGCAGATCCCCAACTAGCGTCAATGAGCAGTTCTTC

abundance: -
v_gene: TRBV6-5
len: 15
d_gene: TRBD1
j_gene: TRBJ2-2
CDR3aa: CASSLTGANTGELFF
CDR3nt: TGTGCCAGCAGTCTGACAGGGGCGAACACCGGGGAGCTGTTTTTT

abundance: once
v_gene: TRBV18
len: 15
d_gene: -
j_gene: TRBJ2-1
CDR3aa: CASSPQRGSYNEQFF
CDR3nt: TGTGCCAGCTCACCACAAAGGGGCTCCTACAATGAGCAGTTCTTC

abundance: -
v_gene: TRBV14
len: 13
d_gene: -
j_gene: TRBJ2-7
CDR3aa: CASSLSRAYEQYF
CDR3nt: TGTGCCAGCAGCCTCTCTCGGGCCTACGAGCAGTACTTC

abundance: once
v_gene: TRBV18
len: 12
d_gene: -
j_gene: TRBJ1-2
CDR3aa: CASSPSRDGYTF
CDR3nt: TGTGCCAGCTCACCAAGCCGAGATGGCTACACCTTC

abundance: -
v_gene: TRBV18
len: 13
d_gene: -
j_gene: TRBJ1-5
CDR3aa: CASTDSLNQPQHF
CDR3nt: TGTGCCAGCACCGACAGCCTAAATCAGCCCCAGCATTTT

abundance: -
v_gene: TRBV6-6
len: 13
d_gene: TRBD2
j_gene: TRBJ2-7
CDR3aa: CASRSTSSYEQYF
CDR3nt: TGTGCCAGCAGATCGACTAGCAGCTACGAGCAGTACTTC

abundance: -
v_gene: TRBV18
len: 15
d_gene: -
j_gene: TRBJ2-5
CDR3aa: CASSPQLMSGETQYF
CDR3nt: TGTGCCAGCTCCCCACAACTGATGTCGGGGGAGACCCAGTACTTC

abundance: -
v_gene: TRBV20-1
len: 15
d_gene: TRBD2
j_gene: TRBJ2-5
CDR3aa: CSASFGSGRAETQYF
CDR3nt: TGCAGTGCTAGTTTTGGTAGCGGGAGAGCGGAGACCCAGTACTTC

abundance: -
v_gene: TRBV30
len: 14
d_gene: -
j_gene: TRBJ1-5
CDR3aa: CAWNKGGNDQPQHF
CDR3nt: TGTGCCTGGAACAAAGGAGGGAACGATCAGCCCCAGCATTTT

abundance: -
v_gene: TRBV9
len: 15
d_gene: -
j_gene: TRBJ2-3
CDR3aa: CASSVWGEGTDTQYF
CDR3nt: TGTGCCAGCAGCGTATGGGGGGAGGGCACAGATACGCAGTATTTT

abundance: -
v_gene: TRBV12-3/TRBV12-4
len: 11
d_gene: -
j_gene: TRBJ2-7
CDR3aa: CASSLLNEQYF
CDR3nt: TGTGCCAGCAGTTTGTTAAACGAGCAGTACTTC

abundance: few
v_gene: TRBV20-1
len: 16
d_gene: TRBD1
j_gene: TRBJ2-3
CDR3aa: CSASSLLQGARDTQYF
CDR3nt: TGCAGTGCTAGTTCCTTACTACAGGGGGCAAGGGATACGCAGTATTTT

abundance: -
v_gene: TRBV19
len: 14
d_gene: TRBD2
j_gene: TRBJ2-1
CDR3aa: CASSRWEGRGEQFF
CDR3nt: TGTGCCAGTAGTAGGTGGGAGGGCCGAGGTGAGCAGTTCTTC